One sample yielded the 12 T cell receptor beta chains listed below, sequenced in a study of OX40 agonist ivuxolimab in advanced cancers. Assay used: immunoSEQ multiplex PCR; TCRdb lists only in-frame clones, some missing. The table lists 90,000 to 100,000 clones, approximately 85% of them singletons. Sequenced here: CD4+ or CD8+ T cells sorted from blood, sampled in a trial of the OX40 agonist ivuxolimab. Receptors were obtained from an adult with an advanced solid tumor such as melanoma, head and neck, liver or kidney cancer.

This clone was picked up one time. The chain uses TRBV7-9 and TRBJ2-1, with D hard to call. This CDR3 has 11 amino acids. V was clipped by 1 base and J by 8 bases, with 3 bases between them. From germline, CDR1 is SEHNR and CDR2 FQNEAQ (reference sequence). The CDR3 sequence: CASSLGDEQFF. The CDR3 nucleotides read TGTGCCAGCAGCTTAGGTGATGAGCAGTTCTTC.

This chain uses TRBV7-2 with TRBJ2-1; D ambiguous. The germline V gene encodes CDR1 SGHTA and CDR2 FQGNSA. The CDR3 is 17 residues long. The V and J ends lost 5 bases and 0 bases respectively, with 17 bases between them. The CDR3, as DNA: TGTGCCAGCAGCCCGAAGGTGACTTGGGGCTCCTACAATGAGCAGTTCTTC. It is translated as CASSPKVTWGSYNEQFF.

The CDR3 DNA follows: TGTGCCAGCAGACCTAGGGTTGGCTCCTACGAGCAGTACTTC. Translated, it gives CASRPRVGSYEQYF. The chain employs TRBV27 and TRBJ2-5, with D uncertain. The J call may be incorrect, as the DNA end agrees better with TRBJ2-7. The CDR3 runs 14 residues. From germline, CDR1 is MNHEY and CDR2 SMNVEV (reference sequence).

This chain joins TRBV9 and TRBJ1-1, with a tentative D call TRBD1 (5 bases). In germline, CDR1 is SGDLS, CDR2 YYNGEE. The V gene lost 2 bases and the J gene lost 4 bases, with 12 bases spanning the gap. CDR3 length equals 14 residues. The CDR3 nucleotides are TGTGCCAGCAGCGTTGGCAGGGTGGCCACTGAAGCTTTCTTT. The encoded protein is CASSVGRVATEAFF.

The chain combines TRBV5-1 with TRBJ2-5; 9 positions match TRBD1. The CDR3 consists of 15 residues. J was trimmed by 6 bases and V by 0 bases; bases with no gene match: 6. Per germline, CDR1 SGHRS and CDR2 YFSETQ. The CDR3 protein is CASSLGQGVGKTQYF. In nucleotides, the CDR3 is TGCGCCAGCAGCTTGGGACAGGGGGTAGGAAAGACCCAGTACTTC.

The rearrangement links TRBV5-1 to TRBJ2-1; possibly TRBD2 for D (5 bases). CDR3 length equals 16 residues. The germline V gene has CDR1 SGHRS and CDR2 YFSETQ. V was trimmed by 0 bases and J by 6 bases, leaving 16 bases between them. CDR3 residues: CASSLGFTRDPNEQFF. For the CDR3, the DNA is TGCGCCAGCAGCTTGGGTTTTACCCGGGATCCCAATGAGCAGTTCTTC.

This chain connects TRBV23-1 to TRBJ2-7, with D unresolved. TRBV23-1 is classed as an ORF, of uncertain function. Trimming removed 6 bases at V and 3 bases at J, with 12 bases between. CDR3 size: 13 residues. The CDR3 reads CASSHWICYEQYF. In nucleotides, the CDR3 is TGCGCCAGCAGCCACTGGATTTGCTACGAGCAGTACTTC.

This rearrangement joins TRBV5-5 to TRBJ1-4, with TRBD1 as a possible D gene (5 bases). The germline CDR1 and CDR2 sequences are SGHKS and YYEKEE (reference sequence). The CDR3 is 14 residues long. The ends were cut back, 0 bases at V and 6 bases at J, with 9 bases in the middle. The CDR3 is CASSLVLGDEKLFF. Here the CDR3 DNA reads TGTGCCAGCAGCTTGGTCCTGGGGGATGAAAAACTGTTTTTT.

The sample holds a few counts of this clone. This chain links TRBV5-1 with TRBJ1-1, with TRBD1 identical over 8 bases. V trimming: 1 base; J trimming: 6 bases; junction bases outside the gene matches: 2. Germline V lookup: CDR1 SGHRS, CDR2 YFSETQ. The CDR3 has 13 amino acids. In DNA, the CDR3 is TGCGCCAGCAGCTTGACAGGGGGATCTGAAGCTTTCTTT. This codes for CASSLTGGSEAFF.

Note on this clone: The same CDR3 can be traced to other DNA sequences in this sample. The chain is built from TRBV4-1 and TRBJ2-4; D not resolved. Between the trimmed V and J ends, which lost 0 bases and 4 bases, there was a span of 13 bases. The CDR3 contains 16 residues. Germline lookup yields CDR1 MGHRA and CDR2 YSYEKL. CDR3 DNA sequence: TGCGCCAGCAGCCAAGAGGAGAGACTCGCTAAAAACATTCAGTACTTC. Translating it yields CASSQEERLAKNIQYF.

This clone was seen only once. The V and J genes are TRBV7-6 and TRBJ2-2; D is ambiguous. CDR3 length: 13 amino acids. V lost 4 bases and J lost 9, with 12 bases in between. Germline lookup yields CDR1 SGHVS and CDR2 FNYEAQ. The CDR3 DNA is TGTGCCAGCAGCTCCGGACCCGGCAGGGAGCTGTTTTTT. Protein sequence: CASSSGPGRELFF.

The rearrangement uses TRBV27 and TRBJ2-1; D might be TRBD1 or TRBD2, each matching 5 bases. The CDR3 length is 16 residues. Trimming removed 6 bases at V and 0 bases at J, with 15 bases between. In germline, CDR1 is MNHEY, CDR2 SMNVEV (reference sequence). The CDR3 nucleotides read TGTGCCAGCAGCCGCCGGGACCTTAGCTCCTACAATGAGCAGTTCTTC. This translates into CASSRRDLSSYNEQFF.